Listed here are 9 T cell receptor beta chains from one sample, sequenced in a study of post-analysis software for immune sequencing data. Study-level findings and limits: Four or five TRBV segments (TRBV5-6, TRBV5-1 and TRBV20-1 among them) occurred more frequently in patients than in controls.

No antigen has been assigned to these receptors. The authors incorporated unique molecular identifiers into the TCR beta cDNA libraries. MiXCR was run by TCRdb on the PCR reads, yielding one entry per CDR3 protein. The sample shows about 810,000 distinct CDR3 sequences, under 70% of them seen only once. Sequences were obtained from blood. The receptor set was obtained from a girl aged 5-17 years with multiple sclerosis.

The V call is TRBV7-3, the J call TRBJ2-3, with D possibly matching TRBD1 (6 bases). Germline CDR1 and CDR2: SGHTA and FQGTGA. The CDR3 is made up of 14 amino acids. V was clipped by 3 bases and J by 5 bases, with 12 bases between them. In DNA, the CDR3 is TGTGCCAGCAGCTTTTTGGGGGCAGGAGATACGCAGTATTTT. Encoded protein: CASSFLGAGDTQYF.

The chain has TRBV6-5 and TRBJ2-6; tentative D call: TRBD1 (5 bases). There are 17 residues in the CDR3. Germline lookup yields CDR1 MNHEY and CDR2 SVGAGI. V lost 0 bases and J 1 base, leaving 10 bases between the germline ends. CDR3 DNA sequence: TGTGCCAGCAGTTACTCGGGTCAGGGTTCTGGGGCCAACGTCCTGACTTTC. Translating gives CASSYSGQGSGANVLTF.

The rearrangement uses TRBV27 and TRBJ2-1; TRBD2 aligns across 8 bases. Germline V lookup: CDR1 MNHEY, CDR2 SMNVEV (reference sequence). J was trimmed by 8 bases and V by 6 bases; bases with no gene match: 12. The CDR3 totals 15 residues. The CDR3, as DNA: TGTGCCAGCAGCAATAGCGGGGCACCTAGGGATGAGCAGTTCTTC. This codes for CASSNSGAPRDEQFF.

This rearrangement joins TRBV2 to TRBJ2-5; D may be TRBD2 (5 bases). CDR3 length: 13 residues. CDR1 is SNHLY, CDR2 FYNNEI, per germline. V lost 7 bases and J lost 2, with 11 bases in between. The CDR3 reads CASNGRLQETQYF. The CDR3 DNA sequence: TGTGCCAGCAACGGGCGACTACAAGAGACCCAGTACTTC.

The gene calls are TRBV12-3 or TRBV12-4 and TRBJ2-5, with D tentatively TRBD2 (7 bases). V gave up 6 bases and J gave up 9 bases, with 14 bases separating them. This CDR3 is built from 12 residues. CDR3 region: CASSSGGLAQYF. The CDR3 DNA reads as TGTGCCAGCAGCTCGGGGGGCTTGGCCCAGTACTTC.

About this clonotype itself: Germline is not matched at one junction end, which may reflect a read error. The chain recombines TRBV5-1 with TRBJ1-4; weak D call: TRBD1 (5 bases). The CDR3 loop spans 16 amino acids. The germline CDR1 and CDR2 sequences are SGHRS and YFSETQ. CDR3 residues: CASSLVGASLSEKLFF. The CDR3 DNA follows: TGCGCCAGCAGTTTGGTAGGGGCCTCCCTTAGTGAAAAACTGTTTTTT.

V gene TRBV12-3 or TRBV12-4 combines with J gene TRBJ1-2; a weak D match, TRBD1 (6 bases). The ends were cut back, 5 bases at V and 4 bases at J, with 17 bases in the middle. The CDR3 loop spans 15 amino acids. This CDR3 is CASSTNQGLGYGYTF. CDR3 nucleotides: TGTGCCAGCAGTACAAACCAGGGGTTAGGCTATGGCTACACCTTC.

Only a few counts were recorded for this clonotype. This chain links TRBV10-3 with TRBJ2-7; 7 bases line up with TRBD2. Germline loops: CDR1 ENHRY, CDR2 SYGVKD. The CDR3 runs to 15 residues. Germline trimming cut 6 bases from V and 2 bases from J; bases unmatched to any gene: 10. CDR3 in amino acids: CAIRSGGLTPYEQYF. In DNA, the CDR3 is TGTGCCATCAGGTCGGGGGGACTAACACCCTACGAGCAGTACTTC.

The rearrangement links TRBV7-3 to TRBJ2-1, with D possibly matching TRBD2 (7 bases). Germline V gives CDR1 SGHTA, CDR2 FQGTGA. The CDR3 is 16 residues long. The V end lost 4 bases, the J end lost 7 bases, and 20 bases lay between the germline ends. In nucleotides, the CDR3 is TGTGCCAGCAGCTGGGGGAGAGGGGGGGCCCCTAATGAGCAGTTCTTC. Translating it yields CASSWGRGGAPNEQFF.